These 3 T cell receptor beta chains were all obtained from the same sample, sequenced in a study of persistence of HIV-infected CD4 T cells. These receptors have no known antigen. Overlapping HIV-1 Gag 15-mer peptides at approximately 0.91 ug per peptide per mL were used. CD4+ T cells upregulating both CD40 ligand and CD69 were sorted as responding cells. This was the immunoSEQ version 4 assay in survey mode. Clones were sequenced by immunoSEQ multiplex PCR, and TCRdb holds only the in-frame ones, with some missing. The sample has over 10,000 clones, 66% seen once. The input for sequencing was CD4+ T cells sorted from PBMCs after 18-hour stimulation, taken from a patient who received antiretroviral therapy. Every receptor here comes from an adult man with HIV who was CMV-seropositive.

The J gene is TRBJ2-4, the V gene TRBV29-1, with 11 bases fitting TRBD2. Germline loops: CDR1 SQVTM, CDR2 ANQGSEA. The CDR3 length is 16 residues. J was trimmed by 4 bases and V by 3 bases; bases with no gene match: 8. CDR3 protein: CSVDAETSGVKNIQYF. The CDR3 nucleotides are TGCAGCGTTGACGCCGAGACTAGCGGGGTTAAAAACATTCAGTACTTC.

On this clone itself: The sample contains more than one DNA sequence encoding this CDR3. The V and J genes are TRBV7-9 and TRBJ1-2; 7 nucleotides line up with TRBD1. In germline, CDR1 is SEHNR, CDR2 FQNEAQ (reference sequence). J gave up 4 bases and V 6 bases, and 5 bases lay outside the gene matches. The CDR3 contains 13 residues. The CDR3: CASSLQGSYGYTF. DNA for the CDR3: TGTGCCAGCAGTCTACAGGGGTCCTATGGCTACACCTTC.

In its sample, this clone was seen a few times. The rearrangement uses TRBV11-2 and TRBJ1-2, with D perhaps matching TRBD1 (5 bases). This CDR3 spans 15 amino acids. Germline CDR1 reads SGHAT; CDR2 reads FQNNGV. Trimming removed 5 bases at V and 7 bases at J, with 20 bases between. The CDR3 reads CASSLIKDRGSGYTF. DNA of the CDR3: TGTGCCAGCAGCCTAATAAAGGACCGGGGGAGTGGCTACACCTTC. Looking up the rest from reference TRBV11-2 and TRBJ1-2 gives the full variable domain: EAGVAQSPRYKIIEKRQSVAFWCNPISGHATLYWYQQILGQGPKLLIQFQNNGVVDDSQLPKDRFSAERLKGVDSTLKIQPAKLEDSAVYLCASSLIKDRGSGYTFGSGTRLTVV.